This TCR beta chain came from a study of T cells in women clearing cervical HPV infection. The protocol was immunoSEQ multiplex PCR, while the TCRdb copy is restricted to in-frame clones and leaves out a portion. This sample lists tens of thousands of clones; its ten largest clones have 15% to 20%. A word on this clone: The read ends 3 residues before the CDR3 terminus; that terminus is restored from the germline J gene.

Germline V gene data show CDR1 as ENHRY and CDR2 as SYGVKD. V gave up 10 bases and J gave up 0 bases, with 14 bases separating them. The CDR3 has 14 amino acids. The chain uses TRBV10-3 and TRBJ2-3, with D possibly matching TRBD1 (5 bases). The receptor was isolated from a woman between 18 and 75 years old with a cervical HPV16 infection that either progressed to CIN3+ or cleared (not recorded which). The material sequenced was blood buffy coat. CDR3 DNA (partial): TGTGCCACCAGGGCAGGTCCTAGCACAGATACG. Translated: CATRAGPSTDT. The full CDR3 is CATRAGPSTDTQYF.